This T cell receptor (beta chain) stems from a study of identical twins. This CDR3 has 14 amino acids. With 4 bases removed from V and 7 bases from J, the gap between germline ends came to 17 bases. Germline V gene lookup returns CDR1 LGHNA and CDR2 YNFKEQ. TCRdb passed the 5' RACE reads through MiXCR, listing each CDR3 protein once. The data show around 1.7 million distinct CDR3 sequences, with around 29% seen just once and about 0.25% held by the top ten. V usage is TRBV4-2 and J usage is TRBJ2-7, with D tentatively TRBD1 (6 bases). The sequenced material came from cord blood. This clonotype was obtained from a newborn girl in good health. CDR3 in DNA: TGTGCCAGCAGCCCGGACAGACCTCCTTGGGAGCAGTACTTC. Amino acid sequence: CASSPDRPPWEQYF.